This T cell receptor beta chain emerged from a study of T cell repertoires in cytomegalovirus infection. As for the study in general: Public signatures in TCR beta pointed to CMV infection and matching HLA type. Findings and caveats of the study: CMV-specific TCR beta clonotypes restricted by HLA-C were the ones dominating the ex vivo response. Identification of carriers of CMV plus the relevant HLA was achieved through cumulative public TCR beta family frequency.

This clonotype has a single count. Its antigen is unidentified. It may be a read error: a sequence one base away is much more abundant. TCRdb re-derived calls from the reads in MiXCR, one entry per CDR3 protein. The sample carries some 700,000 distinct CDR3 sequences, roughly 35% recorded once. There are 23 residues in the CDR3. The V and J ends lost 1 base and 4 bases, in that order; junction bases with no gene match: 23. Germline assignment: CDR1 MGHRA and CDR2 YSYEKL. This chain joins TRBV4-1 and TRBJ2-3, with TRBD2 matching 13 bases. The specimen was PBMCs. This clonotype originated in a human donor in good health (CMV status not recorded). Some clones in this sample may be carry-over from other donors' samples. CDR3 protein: CASSQGDPLSLGLAGLGADTQYF. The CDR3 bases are TGCGCCAGCAGCCAAGGTGACCCCCTTTCGTTGGGACTAGCGGGGTTAGGTGCAGATACGCAGTATTTT.